This T cell receptor (beta chain) was documented in a study of blood T cell repertoires in COVID-19. Study-wide context: From T cells, B-cell-depleted T cells, or PBMCs came the material, which was cDNA or gDNA.

Trimming took off 5 bases at V and 0 bases at J, with 8 bases between the two ends. The germline gives CDR1 MRHNA, CDR2 SNTAGT. The CDR3 sequence is 15 residues long. The protocol was immunoSEQ multiplex PCR, while the TCRdb copy is restricted to in-frame clones and leaves out a portion. Among about 120,000 clones, around 81% were seen once, and the ten largest hold roughly 2.1%. This clone has only a few counts. The specimen was peripheral blood. This clonotype was obtained from a man between 65 and 85 years old with acute or convalescent COVID-19. The chain couples TRBV6-4 to TRBJ1-6, with unresolved D. CDR3 sequence reads: CASSTSSSYNSPLHF. In nucleotides, the CDR3 is TGTGCCAGCAGTACGTCCAGCTCCTATAATTCACCCCTCCACTTT.